The 9 T cell receptor beta chains in this list originate from one sample, sequenced in a study of T cells after yellow fever vaccination. MiXCR, applied by TCRdb to the 5' RACE reads, yields one record per CDR3 protein. The sample includes nearly 550,000 distinct CDR3 sequences, approximately 21% seen only once; the top ten take approximately 14%. Sequencing used PBMCs, obtained 15 days after the yellow fever booster vaccination. These receptors were taken from a man aged 25-40 years who received the YFV17D yellow fever vaccine.

The V call is TRBV7-2, the J call TRBJ2-7, with 11 bases matching TRBD2. The germline V gene encodes CDR1 SGHTA and CDR2 FQGNSA. This CDR3 has 14 amino acids. The V and J ends lost 8 bases and 4 bases, in that order; junction bases with no gene match: 7. The CDR3 DNA reads TGTGCCAGCGGTATAGCGGGAGGGTCTTACGAGCAGTACTTC. Protein sequence: CASGIAGGSYEQYF.

The chain links TRBV20-1 to TRBJ2-3; TRBD2 matches 11 bases. Unmatched junction bases numbered 6, after V lost 1 base and J lost 6 bases. Germline CDR1 reads DFQATT; CDR2 reads SNEGSKA (reference sequence). This CDR3 is 15 amino acids long. The CDR3 sequence is CSARGTSGLGDTQYF. The CDR3 coding sequence is TGCAGTGCTAGAGGGACTAGCGGGCTGGGGGATACGCAGTATTTT.

The chain is built from TRBV7-9 and TRBJ2-7; either TRBD1 or TRBD2 may fit D (5 bases each). The CDR3 has 13 amino acids. Trimming stripped 5 bases from V and 6 bases from J, with 14 bases between. CDR1 SEHNR and CDR2 FQNEAQ come from the germline V gene (reference sequence). This chain's CDR3 is CASSLPGRGEQYF. CDR3 nucleotide sequence: TGTGCCAGCAGCCTTCCGGGACGTGGCGAGCAGTACTTC.

V is TRBV20-1 and J is TRBJ1-1, with D possibly matching TRBD1 (5 bases). CDR1 is DFQATT and CDR2 is SNEGSKA in the germline V gene (reference sequence). This CDR3 is 17 amino acids long. Trimming removed 3 bases from V and 1 base from J, with 21 bases in between. In DNA, the CDR3 is TGCAGTGCTAGTAAAGTTAGGGCCATTGGGGGGAACACTGAAGCTTTCTTT. Residues: CSASKVRAIGGNTEAFF.

V usage is TRBV7-8 and J usage is TRBJ2-5; 7 bases match TRBD1. Germline CDR1 SGHVS, CDR2 FQNEAQ. This CDR3 is built from 13 residues. J lost 6 bases, V lost 6 bases, and 7 bases had no gene match. CDR3 nucleotides: TGTGCCAGCAGGACAGGGCCAACGAAGACCCAGTACTTC. This codes for CASRTGPTKTQYF. Combining the CDR3 with reference TRBV7-8 and TRBJ2-5 gives the whole variable domain GAGVSQSPRYKVAKRGQDVALRCDPISGHVSLFWYQQALGQGPEFLTYFQNEAQLDKSGLPSDRFFAERPEGSVSTLKIQRTQQEDSAVYLCASRTGPTKTQYFGPGTRLLVL.

This clonotype was observed a few times. The chain couples TRBV5-1 to TRBJ2-3; 11 nucleotides agree with TRBD1. The CDR3 is made up of 16 amino acids. V was clipped by 5 bases and J by 2 bases; unmatched bases: 7. Per the germline V gene, CDR1 is SGHRS and CDR2 is YFSETQ. In nucleotides, the CDR3 is TGCGCCAGCAGGCCCGGGACAGGGGGTTTCACAGATACGCAGTATTTT. Translation gives CASRPGTGGFTDTQYF.

The chain carries TRBV9 and TRBJ2-7; D is ambiguous. Germline CDR1 is SGDLS and CDR2 is YYNGEE. This CDR3 comprises 15 residues. V lost 0 bases, J lost 6 bases, and 16 bases lay in between. The CDR3 region is CASSVGLALSAEQYF. DNA of the CDR3: TGTGCCAGCAGCGTAGGGCTGGCCCTGAGCGCCGAGCAGTACTTC.

The chain links TRBV5-1 to TRBJ2-3, with TRBD1 as a possible D gene (5 bases). Germline V gene lookup returns CDR1 SGHRS and CDR2 YFSETQ. V lost 0 bases and J 8 bases, leaving 10 bases between the germline ends. The length of the CDR3 is 13 residues. This CDR3 reads CASSLDTGFTQYF. CDR3 DNA sequence: TGCGCCAGCAGCTTGGATACAGGTTTTACGCAGTATTTT.

This clonotype was detected only a few times. The chain is built from TRBV5-5 and TRBJ2-1; tentative D call: TRBD2 (6 bases). Germline CDR1 and CDR2: SGHKS and YYEKEE (reference sequence). The CDR3 has 17 residues. Trimming shortened V by 0 bases and J by 0 bases, and 13 bases separated the two germline ends. CDR3 nucleotides: TGTGCCAGCAGCTTGGTTCCAAACGGGGGCTCCTACAATGAGCAGTTCTTC. Amino acids: CASSLVPNGGSYNEQFF.